This T cell receptor beta chain stems from a study of shared clonotypes between healthy human individuals. Study background: Each donor's CD8 memory used one plate, CD8 naive two, each CD4 subset three. Study conclusions and caveats: Sampling covered blood only; tissue repertoires likely differ. Clonotypes not shared had lower generation probabilities than those common to all four donors.

Naivety among CD8 cells was defined by CD45RO negativity and positive CCR7 selection, thereby excluding terminally differentiated effector memory CD45RA+ cells. Healthy and HIV-negative, the adult donors had no recent acute infections or vaccinations. V shed 6 bases, J shed 2 bases, and the junction held 12 bases outside the gene matches. The CDR3 has 17 residues. Germline assignment: CDR1 MDHEN and CDR2 SYDVKM. The table came from immunoSEQ multiplex PCR; TCRdb's copy has only in-frame clones and leaves some out. In the table there are about 2.2 million clones, over 85% of which are singletons. As regards this clone: The antigen is unknown.

The material sequenced was naive CD8+ T cells from PBMCs. The J gene is TRBJ2-3, the V gene TRBV28; 9 bases line up with TRBD2. The TCR sequence derives from a young man in good health. Some clones in this sample may be carry-over from other donors' samples. CDR3: CASRTYPGLADTDTQYF. DNA for the CDR3: TGTGCCAGCAGGACTTACCCGGGACTAGCAGACACAGATACGCAGTATTTT.